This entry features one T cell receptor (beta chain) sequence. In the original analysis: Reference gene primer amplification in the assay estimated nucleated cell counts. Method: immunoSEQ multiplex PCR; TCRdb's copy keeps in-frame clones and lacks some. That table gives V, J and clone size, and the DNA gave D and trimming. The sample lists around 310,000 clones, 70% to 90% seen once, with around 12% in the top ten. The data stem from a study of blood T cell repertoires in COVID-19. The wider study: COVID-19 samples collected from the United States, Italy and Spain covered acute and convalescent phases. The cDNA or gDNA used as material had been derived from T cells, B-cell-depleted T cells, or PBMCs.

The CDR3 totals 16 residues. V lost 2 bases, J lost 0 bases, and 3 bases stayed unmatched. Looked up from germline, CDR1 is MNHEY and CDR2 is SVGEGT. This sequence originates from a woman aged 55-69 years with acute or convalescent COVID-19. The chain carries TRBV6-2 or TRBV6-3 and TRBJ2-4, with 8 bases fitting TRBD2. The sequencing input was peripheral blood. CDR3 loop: CASSYGTRTAKNIQYF. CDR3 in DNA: TGTGCCAGCAGTTACGGGACTAGAACAGCCAAAAACATTCAGTACTTC.